These 28 T cell receptor beta chains originate from one sample sequenced in a study of cytomegalovirus exposure and HLA in healthy donors. The PCR ran on 60 Vbeta and 13 Jbeta primers. Sequencing used immunoSEQ multiplex PCR; TCRdb keeps in-frame clones, though not all of them. Reported are roughly 69,000 clones; the ten largest clones contain more than 1.5%. What was sequenced was PBMCs. All receptors derive from a woman aged 25 to 39 in good health and CMV-seronegative.

In regard to this clone: Other DNA sequences of this sample code for an identical CDR3. V gene TRBV18 combines with J gene TRBJ1-2, with TRBD1 identical over 7 bases. The germline gives CDR1 KGHSH, CDR2 LQKENI. Unmatched junction bases numbered 0, after V lost 3 bases and J lost 2 bases. CDR3 length equals 13 residues. DNA of the CDR3: TGTGCCAGCTCACCGGACAGGAACTATGGCTACACCTTC. Translated, it gives CASSPDRNYGYTF.

As DNA, the CDR3 is TGCGCCAGCAGCCAAGACCGGGACAGGTATTACGAGCAGTACTTC. Its protein product is CASSQDRDRYYEQYF. This chain joins TRBV4-3 and TRBJ2-5; 8 bases align to TRBD1. The closer fit of TRBJ2-7 to the DNA end suggests the J call may be wrong. Germline V gene lookup returns CDR1 LGHNA and CDR2 YSLEER. This CDR3 is 15 amino acids long.

V gene TRBV18 combines with J gene TRBJ1-2, with TRBD1 identical over 7 bases. This CDR3 contains 15 residues. V trimming: 6 bases; J trimming: 0 bases; junction bases outside the gene matches: 7. Germline CDR1 reads KGHSH; CDR2 reads LQKENI. CDR3 in amino acids: CASSPQGGPNYGYTF. CDR3 bases: TGTGCCAGCTCCCCCCAAGGGGGCCCTAACTATGGCTACACCTTC.

V gene TRBV30 combines with J gene TRBJ2-7; D unclear. V lost 1 base and J 12 bases, leaving 13 bases between the germline ends. Germline V gene data show CDR1 as GTSNPN and CDR2 as SVGIG (reference sequence). The CDR3 runs 11 residues. In DNA form, the CDR3 reads TGTGCCTGGAGTGGCCGCGCAATCCGGTACTTC. This encodes CAWSGRAIRYF. Together with reference TRBV30 and TRBJ2-7, the CDR3 gives the full variable domain: SQTIHQWPATLVQPVGSPLSLECTVEGTSNPNLYWYRQAAGRGLQLLFYSVGIGQISSEVPQNLSASRPQDRQFILSSKKLLLSDSGFYLCAWSGRAIRYFGPGTRLTVT.

The chain carries TRBV19 and TRBJ2-4; tentative D call: TRBD1 (6 bases). Looked up from germline, CDR1 is LNHDA and CDR2 is SQIVND (reference sequence). Trimming took 3 bases from V and 0 from J, leaving 12 bases between them. This CDR3 comprises 16 residues. The CDR3 DNA is TGTGCCAGTAGTATGTGGCAGGGGATAGCCAAAAACATTCAGTACTTC. This sequence encodes CASSMWQGIAKNIQYF.

This sequence joins TRBV2 and TRBJ2-2; TRBD2 matches at 16 bases. V lost 6 bases to trimming and J lost 7 bases; unmatched junction nucleotides: 5. CDR1 is SNHLY and CDR2 is FYNNEI in the germline V gene. This CDR3 has 16 residues. CDR3 amino acids: CASRGLAGGPGGELFF. CDR3 coding DNA: TGTGCCAGCAGGGGACTAGCGGGAGGGCCGGGCGGGGAGCTGTTTTTT.

CDR3 loop: CASSGGSTDLTDTQYF. The DNA of the CDR3 is TGCGCCAGCAGCGGGGGGAGCACAGACCTCACAGATACGCAGTATTTT. The chain employs TRBV5-1 and TRBJ2-3, with D possibly matching TRBD2 (6 bases). CDR3 length: 16 amino acids. Germline CDR1 SGHRS, CDR2 YFSETQ. The V gene lost 4 bases and the J gene lost 2 bases, with 17 bases spanning the gap.

This rearrangement joins TRBV9 to TRBJ1-3; D not resolved. CDR3 length: 12 residues. Looked up from germline, CDR1 is SGDLS and CDR2 is YYNGEE. V lost 3 bases to trimming and J lost 2 bases, with 3 bases between them. CDR3 sequence: CASSAPGNTIYF. The CDR3, as DNA: TGTGCCAGCAGCGCTCCTGGAAACACCATATATTTT.

The J gene is TRBJ2-2, the V gene TRBV6-4; 14 nucleotides align to TRBD2. V was clipped by 6 bases and J by 3 bases; unmatched bases: 3. This CDR3 contains 16 residues. From germline, CDR1 is MRHNA and CDR2 SNTAGT. The CDR3 sequence: CASSRLAGGDTGELFF. CDR3 bases: TGTGCCAGCAGCAGACTAGCGGGAGGGGACACCGGGGAGCTGTTTTTT.

The rearrangement uses TRBV28 and TRBJ1-2; D is unclear. CDR3 length equals 13 residues. Deletions cut 2 bases from V and 7 bases from J, with 11 bases between. Germline V gene lookup returns CDR1 MDHEN and CDR2 SYDVKM. The CDR3 coding sequence is TGTGCCAGCAGTTTAGCGAAGGGAGGTGGCTACACCTTC. Encoded protein: CASSLAKGGGYTF.

This sequence joins TRBV28 and TRBJ2-7, with 10 bases matching TRBD1. Trimming cost V 6 bases and J 5 bases; bases outside gene matches: 7. CDR1 is MDHEN, CDR2 SYDVKM, per germline. The CDR3 is 14 amino acids. This CDR3 is CASRTRDRGHEQYF. CDR3 DNA sequence: TGTGCCAGCAGGACCCGGGACAGGGGCCACGAGCAGTACTTC.

The chain links TRBV5-1 to TRBJ2-3, with 7 bases fitting TRBD2. CDR3 size: 17 residues. Germline V lookup: CDR1 SGHRS, CDR2 YFSETQ. V dropped 4 bases and J dropped 1; count of bases not matched to a gene: 12. CDR3 residues: CASSERSGVWGTDTQYF. In nucleotides, the CDR3 is TGCGCCAGCAGCGAACGGAGCGGGGTTTGGGGCACAGATACGCAGTATTTT. The full variable domain, with the rest looked up from reference TRBV5-1 and TRBJ2-3, is KAGVTQTPRYLIKTRGQQVTLSCSPISGHRSVSWYQQTPGQGLQFLFEYFSETQRNKGNFPGRFSGRQFSNSRSEMNVSTLELGDSALYLCASSERSGVWGTDTQYFGPGTRLTVL.

CDR3 residues: CASSSGLAGFTDTQYF. CDR3 DNA: TGCGCCAGCAGCTCCGGACTAGCGGGGTTCACAGATACGCAGTATTTT. The chain couples TRBV5-1 to TRBJ2-3; 12 positions agree with TRBD2. The CDR3 loop spans 16 amino acids. Germline assignment: CDR1 SGHRS and CDR2 YFSETQ. The junction had 4 bases not matched to a gene; V was cut back by 3 bases and J by 2 bases. The whole variable domain, remainder taken from reference TRBV5-1 and TRBJ2-3, is KAGVTQTPRYLIKTRGQQVTLSCSPISGHRSVSWYQQTPGQGLQFLFEYFSETQRNKGNFPGRFSGRQFSNSRSEMNVSTLELGDSALYLCASSSGLAGFTDTQYFGPGTRLTVL.

The CDR3 DNA is TGTGCCAGCAGTTACTCGAGTGCTGGGACACGCACTGAAGCTTTCTTT. Translating it yields CASSYSSAGTRTEAFF. The rearrangement joins TRBV6-5 to TRBJ1-1; a possible D gene is TRBD1 (6 bases). The germline CDR1 and CDR2 sequences are MNHEY and SVGAGI. With 0 bases removed from V and 4 bases from J, the gap between germline ends came to 15 bases. This CDR3 region has 16 residues.

The rearrangement links TRBV5-4 to TRBJ1-1; TRBD1 matches 10 bases. The CDR3 totals 15 residues. With 3 bases clipped from V and 6 bases from J, the junction kept 8 bases outside the gene matches. Germline V gives CDR1 SGHNT, CDR2 YYREEE (reference sequence). CDR3 amino acids: CASSWETGGIAEAFF. The CDR3 bases are TGTGCCAGCAGCTGGGAGACAGGGGGCATCGCTGAAGCTTTCTTT.

V usage is TRBV7-6 and J usage is TRBJ2-3, with 8 positions matching TRBD2. Germline V gene sequence: CDR1 SGHVS, CDR2 FNYEAQ. The length of the CDR3 is 18 residues. Trimming took 1 base from V and 3 from J; bases not matched to a gene: 12. The CDR3 coding sequence is TGTGCCAGCAGCTTAGTGGCTAGCGCGGGGGGAGGTACAGATACGCAGTATTTT. Amino acids: CASSLVASAGGGTDTQYF.

This chain links TRBV5-1 with TRBJ2-1; TRBD2 aligns across 8 bases. V was pared by 3 bases and J by 7 bases, with 9 bases of the junction left unmatched. Germline-derived CDR1 and CDR2 are SGHRS and YFSETQ. This CDR3 is 15 amino acids long. The CDR3 nucleotides are TGCGCCAGCAGCTATTTAGCGGGACTGGCGAATGAGCAGTTCTTC. It encodes CASSYLAGLANEQFF.

J is TRBJ2-7 and V is TRBV5-1; 10 nucleotides line up with TRBD2. The junction had 1 base not matched to a gene; V was cut back by 1 base and J by 0 bases. CDR1 SGHRS and CDR2 YFSETQ come from the germline V gene. The CDR3 totals 15 residues. The CDR3 nucleotides are TGCGCCAGCAGCTTGCTAGCGGGAGACTCCTACGAGCAGTACTTC. Amino acids: CASSLLAGDSYEQYF.

The V call is TRBV15, the J call TRBJ1-1; no clear D gene. Germline values: CDR1 LNHNV, CDR2 YYDKDF (reference sequence). This CDR3 spans 16 amino acids. The V gene lost 0 bases and the J gene lost 1 base, with 12 bases spanning the gap. In nucleotides, the CDR3 is TGTGCCACCAGCAGAGATCCGCCCGGGAAGAACACTGAAGCTTTCTTT. Translation: CATSRDPPGKNTEAFF.

The chain joins TRBV6-4 to TRBJ2-2, with a possible D match to TRBD1 (6 bases). The germline V and J ends were trimmed by 3 bases and 5 bases, with 16 bases remaining between them. The CDR3 length is 16 residues. Germline assignment: CDR1 MRHNA and CDR2 SNTAGT. The CDR3 here is CASSDGSQGNTGELFF. The DNA for the CDR3 is TGTGCCAGCAGTGATGGTAGCCAGGGGAATACCGGGGAGCTGTTTTTT.

DNA of the CDR3: TGTGCCAGCAGGCCTCCCCTCACGGATTCACCCCTCCACTTT. Its translation is CASRPPLTDSPLHF. This sequence joins TRBV6-1 and TRBJ1-6; no firm D call. V was cut by 6 bases and J by 8 bases, with 14 bases left in between. CDR1 MNHNS and CDR2 SASEGT come from the germline V gene. CDR3 size: 14 residues.

The chain uses TRBV29-1 and TRBJ1-1, with unresolved D. The CDR3 length is 13 residues. CDR1 and CDR2 (germline): SQVTM, ANQGSEA. The ends were cut back, 3 bases at V and 0 bases at J, with 8 bases in the middle. CDR3 sequence: CSVEPGLNTEAFF. CDR3 coding DNA: TGCAGCGTTGAGCCAGGATTGAACACTGAAGCTTTCTTT. Together with reference TRBV29-1 and TRBJ1-1, the CDR3 gives the full variable domain: SAVISQKPSRDICQRGTSLTIQCQVDSQVTMMFWYRQQPGQSLTLIATANQGSEATYESGFVIDKFPISRPNLTFSTLTVSNMSPEDSSIYLCSVEPGLNTEAFFGQGTRLTVV.

As DNA, the CDR3 is TGTGCCAGTACGACAGGGCTCTATGGCTACACCTTC. The encoded protein is CASTTGLYGYTF. This rearrangement joins TRBV19 to TRBJ1-2, with TRBD1 matching over 7 bases. CDR1 is LNHDA, CDR2 SQIVND, per germline (reference sequence). This CDR3 has 12 residues. Trimming removed 7 bases from V and 4 bases from J; junction bases left unmatched: 3.

This chain uses TRBV6-5 with TRBJ1-2, with D possibly being TRBD1 (5 bases). Germline-derived CDR1 and CDR2 are MNHEY and SVGAGI. The CDR3 is 11 residues long. Deletions cut 6 bases from V and 8 bases from J, with 10 bases between. The DNA for the CDR3 is TGTGCCAGCAGGCGGGACGGCGGCTACACCTTC. The encoded protein is CASRRDGGYTF.

The chain has TRBV5-6 and TRBJ1-5; D not resolved. This CDR3 has 13 amino acids. With 0 bases removed from V and 4 bases from J, the gap between germline ends came to 5 bases. Germline loops: CDR1 SGHDT, CDR2 YYEEEE. The CDR3 loop reads CASSLGENQPQHF. CDR3 in DNA: TGTGCCAGCAGCTTGGGAGAAAATCAGCCCCAGCATTTT.

The V gene is TRBV19, the J gene TRBJ1-6; D is unclear. The CDR3 has 16 residues. In germline, CDR1 is LNHDA, CDR2 SQIVND (reference sequence). V lost 3 bases and J 6 bases, leaving 15 bases between the germline ends. CDR3 loop: CASSIMSLEVNSPLHF. The CDR3 nucleotides are TGTGCCAGTAGTATTATGTCCTTGGAGGTTAATTCACCCCTCCACTTT.

The DNA for the CDR3 is TGTGCCAGCAGTGTGAGGGTCGGGGAGCTGTTTTTT. Translating gives CASSVRVGELFF. The V and J genes are TRBV2 and TRBJ2-2, with TRBD2 as a possible D gene (5 bases). V shed 4 bases and J shed 7 bases, with 7 bases lying between them. Germline V lookup: CDR1 SNHLY, CDR2 FYNNEI. The CDR3 has 12 residues.

The chain links TRBV10-3 to TRBJ2-2; D perhaps matches TRBD2 (5 bases). The CDR3 loop spans 14 amino acids. The ends were cut back, 5 bases at V and 5 bases at J, with 12 bases in the middle. The germline V gene encodes CDR1 ENHRY and CDR2 SYGVKD. The CDR3 coding sequence is TGTGCCATCAGTATCACTAGTGGGACCGGGGAGCTGTTTTTT. Its protein product is CAISITSGTGELFF.